This TCR beta chain appears in the sequencing data of a study of a mutant IDH1 vaccine in newly diagnosed glioma. Study overall: Eight vaccine doses were administered to patients at weeks 1, 3, 5, 7, 11, 15, 19 and 23. Patients had received radiotherapy, temozolomide, or both previously, most receiving both. Study conclusions and caveats: Whatever changes occurred in top peripheral T cell clonotypes seemed unrelated to pseudoprogression. Of the patients, 80% to 95% had vaccine-induced immune responses.

The repertoire was sequenced with immunoSEQ multiplex PCR; TCRdb's copy has only in-frame clones and lacks some. The sample includes roughly 74,000 clones, 75% to 85% seen only once; the top ten take approximately 2.1%. With respect to this clone: Its antigen is still unknown.

This CDR3 spans 18 amino acids. Time point specified: week 23, last vaccination. The investigators gave 300 ug of mutant IDH1 20-mer peptide in each vaccine dose, together with topical imiquimod. This TCR came from a man under 40 with glioma. Some clones in this sample may be carry-over from other donors' samples. This chain links TRBV21-1 with TRBJ2-1; TRBD2, the D gene given by the table, was not confirmed from the DNA. TRBV21-1 is tagged as a pseudogene. The specimen comprised PBMCs, sampled from a glioma patient whose treatment included an IDH1 peptide vaccine. CDR3 protein: CASSKVRTSGRPYNEQFF. The CDR3 region has the DNA TGTGCCAGCAGCAAAGTCCGTACTAGCGGGAGGCCCTACAATGAGCAGTTCTTC.